This T cell receptor (beta chain) was retrieved from a study of T cell repertoires in cytomegalovirus infection. TCRdb reprocessed the reads via MiXCR and lists one record per CDR3 protein. This sample yields 35,000 to 55,000 distinct CDR3 sequences, of which 20% to 25% are seen a single time; roughly 20% belongs to the top ten. The trim removed 4 bases at V and 2 bases at J, leaving 4 bases unmatched. The germline gives CDR1 SNHLY, CDR2 FYNNEI. There are 15 residues in the CDR3. This clonotype was seen repeatedly, ten times or more. Antigen unknown. This sequence joins TRBV2 and TRBJ2-3; 9 bases align to TRBD2. The sequence was collected from a human donor in good health (CMV status not recorded). Some clones in this sample may be carry-over from other donors' samples. Source material: PBMCs, sequenced either directly or after in vitro stimulation (not recorded which). The CDR3 sequence: CASSGPSGATDTQYF. In DNA form, the CDR3 reads TGTGCCAGCAGTGGCCCTAGCGGGGCCACAGATACGCAGTATTTT.